This T cell receptor (beta chain) derives from a study of post-analysis software for immune sequencing data (dated by TCRdb to 2015 to 2017). With respect to the entire study: Disease courses on record covered relapsing-remitting, secondary progressive and progressive-relapsing multiple sclerosis, though some patients had no subtype annotation. The patient repertoires were set against 10 to 11 previously published healthy control repertoires from donors whose ages ranged from 6 to 25 years. A subset of samples was prepared in parallel using single-end sample barcoding, then pooled and co-amplified after Illumina adapter ligation. Study-wide findings and limitations: Significantly higher frequencies in patients than in controls were found for about five TRBV segments, including TRBV5-6, TRBV5-1 and TRBV20-1. The multiple sclerosis patient group was slightly younger than the control group. Direct clustering with F measure showed strong co-clustering of samples prepared in the same batch, prompting a batch-effect correction. Normalized Chao1 diversity was significantly lower in multiple sclerosis patients than controls, suggesting substantial peripheral T-cell clonal expansion.

The CDR3 has 16 amino acids, counting the end cysteine and phenylalanine. This entry keeps only the CDR3 DNA: 48 bases, framed from base 1. The germline V gene encodes CDR1 SQVTM and CDR2 ANQGSEA. Library construction relied on PCR. Instrument used: Illumina HiSeq 2500. To reduce PCR and sequencing biases, unique molecular identifiers were built into the TCR beta cDNA libraries. Approximately 500,000 cDNA molecules were obtained for every 1 to 10 million input T cells, so each molecule roughly corresponded to one T cell. Patient libraries were prepared and sequenced with the same protocol used for the earlier healthy control dataset. Samples belonging to the same batch were prepared together, multiplexed and sequenced on a shared HiSeq lane. The authors' analysis ran thus. Raw barcoded reads were processed with MIGEC, and single-read molecular identifier groups were discarded before consensus assembly and CDR3 extraction. Clonotype tables were post-analysed with VDJtools, normalizing diversity by down-sampling all datasets to the smallest sample size. To correct batch-related cross-sample contamination, repertoire overlap clustering matched CDR3 amino acid sequences but not nucleotide sequences. TCRdb itself trimmed the public reads at Q25 with fastp, ran MiXCR and retained productive beta chains. Here each entry gathers all rows of one CDR3 protein and keeps the most common genes and DNA. TCRdb, not the original authors, processed these V and J calls. This sample gives hundreds of thousands of distinct CDR3 sequences in total; roughly three fifths of them show up just once. The ten top clones hold around 10% of the sample.

To demonstrate the VDJtools post-analysis software, TCR beta repertoires were profiled from the peripheral blood of 13 young patients with multiple sclerosis. Multiple sclerosis patients were children and adolescents aged 6 to 15 years. In regard to this clonotype: Its antigen has not been determined. Base quality data are lacking; no much larger clone is found one base away.

The rearranged chain carries TRBV29-1 and TRBJ2-7; 10 of the junction bases match TRBD1. The J call may be faulty, since TRBJ2-5 better matches the DNA end. Sequenced: blood. This receptor was identified in a girl aged 2 to 9 with multiple sclerosis. The DNA reads as follows: TGCAGCGTTGATGTAGCGGACAGGGGGTTCTCGGAGACCCAGTACTTC. Its protein product is CSVDVADRGFSETQYF.